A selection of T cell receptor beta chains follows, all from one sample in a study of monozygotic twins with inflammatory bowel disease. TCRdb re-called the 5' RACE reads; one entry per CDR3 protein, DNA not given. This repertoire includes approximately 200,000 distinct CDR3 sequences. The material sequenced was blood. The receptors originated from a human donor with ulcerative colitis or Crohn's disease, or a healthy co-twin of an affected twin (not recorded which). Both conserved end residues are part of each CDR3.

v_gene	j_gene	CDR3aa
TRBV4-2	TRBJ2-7	CASSQVGLGDGSYEQYF
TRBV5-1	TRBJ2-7	CASSLVFGATYEQYF
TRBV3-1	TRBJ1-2	CASSQVLRGDYGYTF
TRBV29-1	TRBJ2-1	CSVAFGSWGDYNEQFF
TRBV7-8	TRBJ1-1	CASSLMGRVNTEAFF
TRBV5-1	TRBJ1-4	CASSLFSSAGTDYEKLFF
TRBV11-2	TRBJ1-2	CASSRDRGRWGYTF
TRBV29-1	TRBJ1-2	CSVVLGGRAGYTF
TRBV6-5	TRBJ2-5	CASRRHPQETQYF
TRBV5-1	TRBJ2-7	CASSERVAGSYEQYF
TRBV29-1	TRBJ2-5	CTALSSQETQYF
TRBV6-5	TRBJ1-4	CDEGASEKLFF
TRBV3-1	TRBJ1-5	CASSQDVILQPQHF
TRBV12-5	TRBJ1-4	CASGLGTFGEKLFF
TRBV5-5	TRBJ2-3	CASSSGPRTDTQYF
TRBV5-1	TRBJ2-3	CASSYTPTGSTDTQYF
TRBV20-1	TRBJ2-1	CSARLVTSDWNEQFF
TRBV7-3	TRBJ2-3	CASSPQSADTQYF
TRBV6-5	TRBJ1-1	CASSYLGNEELMNTEAFF
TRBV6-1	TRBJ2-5	CASTGYLGQETQYF
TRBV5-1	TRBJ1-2	CASSLDRANYGYTF
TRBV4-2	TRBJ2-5	CASSQTRGPGETQYF
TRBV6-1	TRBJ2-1	CASYRGAGNNEQFF
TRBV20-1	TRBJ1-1	CSARAGGTGYTEAFF
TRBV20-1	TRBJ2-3	CSARRRNPNSAQYF
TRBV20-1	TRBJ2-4	CSASGQSKNIQYF
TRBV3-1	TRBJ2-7	CASSPTYGEGGYEQYF
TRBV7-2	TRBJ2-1	CASSPNLGLLRNEQFF
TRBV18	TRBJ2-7	CASSGRRTSSYEQYF
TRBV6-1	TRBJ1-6	CASSPQRGNSPLHF
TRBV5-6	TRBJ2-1	CASSPAPSGNNEQFF
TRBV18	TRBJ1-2	CASSPAQTGTAYGYTF
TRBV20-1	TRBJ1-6	CSARGPHEGSSYNSPLHF
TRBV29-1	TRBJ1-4	CSVRAYRDSEKLFF
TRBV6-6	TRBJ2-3	CASSYSQSSDTQYF
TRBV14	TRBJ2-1	CASSQDRTGLGGLTNEQFF
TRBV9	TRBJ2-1	CASSVAGPLAGGPNEQFF
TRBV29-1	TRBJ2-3	CSVEGGRGAADTQYF
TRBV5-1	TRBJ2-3	CASSPARWGLNTDTQYF